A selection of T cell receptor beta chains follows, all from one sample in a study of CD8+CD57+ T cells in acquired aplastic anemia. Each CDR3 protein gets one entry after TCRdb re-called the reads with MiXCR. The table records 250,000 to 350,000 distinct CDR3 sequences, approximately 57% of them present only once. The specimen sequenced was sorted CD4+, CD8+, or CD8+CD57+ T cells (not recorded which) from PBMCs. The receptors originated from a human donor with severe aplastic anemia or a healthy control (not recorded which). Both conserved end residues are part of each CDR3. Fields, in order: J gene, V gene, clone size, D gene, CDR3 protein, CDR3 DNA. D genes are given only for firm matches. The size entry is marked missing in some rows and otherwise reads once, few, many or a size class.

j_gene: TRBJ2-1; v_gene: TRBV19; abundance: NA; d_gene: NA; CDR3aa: CASSIGGDTYNEQFF; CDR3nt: TGTGCCAGTAGTATAGGTGGGGATACCTACAATGAGCAGTTCTTC
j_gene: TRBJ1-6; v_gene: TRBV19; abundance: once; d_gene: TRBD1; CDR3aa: CASSSGTVSNQPLHF; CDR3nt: TGTGCCAGTAGTAGCGGGACAGTCAGCAATCAGCCCCTCCACTTT
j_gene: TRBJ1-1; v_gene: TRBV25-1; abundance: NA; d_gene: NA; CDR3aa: CASSESLQAFF; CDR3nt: TGTGCCAGCAGTGAATCCCTACAAGCTTTCTTT
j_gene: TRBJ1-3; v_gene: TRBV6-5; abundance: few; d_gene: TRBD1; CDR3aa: CASSSGQGRPSGNTIYF; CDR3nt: TGTGCCAGCAGTTCTGGACAGGGCCGACCCTCTGGAAACACCATATATTTT
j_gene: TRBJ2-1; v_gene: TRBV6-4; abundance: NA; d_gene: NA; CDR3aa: CASSLTGGGIVEQFF; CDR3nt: TGTGCCAGCAGTCTTACAGGGGGAGGGATAGTTGAGCAGTTCTTC
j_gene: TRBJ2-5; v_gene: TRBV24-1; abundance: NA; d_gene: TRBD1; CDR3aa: CATSDLGQGAEETQYF; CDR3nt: TGTGCCACCAGTGATTTAGGACAGGGGGCGGAAGAGACCCAGTACTTC
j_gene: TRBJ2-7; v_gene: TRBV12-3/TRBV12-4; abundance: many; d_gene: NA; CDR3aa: CASSGPPRYEQYF; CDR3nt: TGTGCCAGCAGTGGACCTCCACGATACGAGCAGTACTTC
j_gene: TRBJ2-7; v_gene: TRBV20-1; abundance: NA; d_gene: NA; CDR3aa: CSAPMRKSYEQYF; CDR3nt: TGCAGTGCTCCCATGAGGAAGTCCTACGAGCAGTACTTC
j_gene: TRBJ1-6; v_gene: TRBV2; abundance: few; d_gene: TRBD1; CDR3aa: CASMVLQGASPLHF; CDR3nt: TGTGCCAGCATGGTCCTACAGGGGGCTTCACCCCTCCACTTT
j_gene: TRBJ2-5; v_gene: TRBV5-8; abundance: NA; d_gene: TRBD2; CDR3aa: CASTEAGGPLETQYF; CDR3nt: TGTGCCAGCACCGAAGCGGGAGGGCCCTTGGAGACCCAGTACTTC
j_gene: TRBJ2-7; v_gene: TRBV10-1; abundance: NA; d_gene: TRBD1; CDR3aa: CASRETGTAPYEQYF; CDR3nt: TGTGCCAGTAGGGAGACCGGGACAGCGCCCTACGAGCAGTACTTC
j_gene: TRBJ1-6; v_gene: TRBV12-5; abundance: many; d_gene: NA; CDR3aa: CASGLALTGKNNSPLHF; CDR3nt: TGTGCTAGTGGTTTGGCCCTAACAGGGAAAAATAATTCACCCCTCCACTTT
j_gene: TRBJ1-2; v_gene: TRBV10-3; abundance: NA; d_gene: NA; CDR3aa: CASSPQVRADSGYTF; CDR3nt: TGTGCCAGCAGCCCACAGGTTCGTGCAGATTCTGGCTACACCTTC
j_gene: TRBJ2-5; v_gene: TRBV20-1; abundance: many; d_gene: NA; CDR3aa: CSARRGAGFAQETQYF; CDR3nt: TGCAGTGCTAGGAGGGGGGCCGGGTTCGCTCAAGAGACCCAGTACTTC
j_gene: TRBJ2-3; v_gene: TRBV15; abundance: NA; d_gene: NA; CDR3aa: CATSQGPDTQYF; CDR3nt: TGTGCCACCTCGCAGGGGCCAGATACGCAGTATTTT
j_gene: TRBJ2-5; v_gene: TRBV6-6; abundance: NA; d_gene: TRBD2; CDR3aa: CASSRRTSGGQETQYF; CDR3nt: TGTGCCAGCAGTCGCCGGACTAGCGGGGGACAAGAGACCCAGTACTTC
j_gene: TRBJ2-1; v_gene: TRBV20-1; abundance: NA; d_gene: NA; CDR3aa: CSARAGGPGQFF; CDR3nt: TGCAGTGCTAGAGCCGGGGGTCCAGGGCAGTTCTTC
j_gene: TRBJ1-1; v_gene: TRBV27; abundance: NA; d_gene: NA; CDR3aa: CASSLLRGRLDTEAFF; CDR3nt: TGTGCCAGCAGTTTATTAAGGGGGAGATTGGACACTGAAGCTTTCTTT